The 14 T cell receptor beta chains below all came from one sample that was sequenced in a study of T cells after yellow fever vaccination. One entry per CDR3 protein, called by TCRdb with MiXCR from the 5' RACE reads. The table records fewer than 400,000 distinct CDR3 sequences, around 6.4% of them present only once. The sample consisted of PBMCs, taken 5 days after the yellow fever booster vaccination. The receptor set was obtained from a young man who received the YFV17D yellow fever vaccine.

V usage is TRBV3-1 and J usage is TRBJ1-5; unclear D gene. The V gene's germline CDR1 is LGHDT and CDR2 YNNKEL (reference sequence). Trimming took off 4 bases at V and 1 base at J, with 11 bases between the two ends. The CDR3 is 15 residues long. The CDR3 loop reads CASSPSRVSNQPQHF. The CDR3 nucleotides are TGTGCCAGCAGCCCCTCTCGGGTCAGCAATCAGCCCCAGCATTTT.

This clonotype showed up many times. The chain links TRBV29-1 to TRBJ2-7, with 8 nucleotides matching TRBD2. The CDR3 totals 14 residues. V lost 6 bases to trimming and J lost 3 bases; unmatched junction nucleotides: 10. The germline gives CDR1 SQVTM, CDR2 ANQGSEA. The CDR3 nucleotides are TGCAGCGTCCATGGACTAGCCGGTGACTACGAGCAGTACTTC. Amino acid sequence: CSVHGLAGDYEQYF.

This clonotype was seen ten or more times. The V and J genes are TRBV5-1 and TRBJ1-5; 7 nucleotides line up with TRBD1. With 4 bases clipped from V and 0 bases from J, the junction kept 4 bases outside the gene matches. CDR3 length equals 15 residues. Germline CDR1 SGHRS, CDR2 YFSETQ. DNA of the CDR3: TGCGCCAGCAGCAGGGCAGGGGGTAGCAATCAGCCCCAGCATTTT. It codes for CASSRAGGSNQPQHF.

The chain is built from TRBV7-2 and TRBJ2-7; D perhaps matches TRBD2 (6 bases). The CDR3 is made up of 15 amino acids. Germline V lookup: CDR1 SGHTA, CDR2 FQGNSA. V was trimmed by 5 bases and J by 2 bases, leaving 16 bases between them. The CDR3 DNA reads TGTGCCAGCAGCGAGCGACTAGGAGGTCCCTACGAGCAGTACTTC. Its translation: CASSERLGGPYEQYF.

The J gene is TRBJ2-1, the V gene TRBV4-2; TRBD2 matches 10 bases. J was trimmed by 2 bases and V by 0 bases; bases with no gene match: 1. Germline V lookup: CDR1 LGHNA, CDR2 YNFKEQ. This CDR3 is built from 16 residues. CDR3 nucleotides: TGTGCCAGCAGCCAAGAACTAGCGGGACCCTACAATGAGCAGTTCTTC. Encoded protein: CASSQELAGPYNEQFF.

The chain joins TRBV29-1 to TRBJ2-3; 7 positions agree with TRBD1. After removal of 0 bases from V and 5 bases from J, the junction contained 14 bases not matched to a gene. Germline V gives CDR1 SQVTM, CDR2 ANQGSEA. This CDR3 is built from 17 residues. CDR3 sequence (DNA): TGCAGCGTTGAAGACTTCGGGACAGCCCATCGAATAGATACGCAGTATTTT. Translated: CSVEDFGTAHRIDTQYF.

A few counts support this clonotype. V gene TRBV7-9 combines with J gene TRBJ2-7, with TRBD2 identical over 10 bases. The V and J ends lost 5 bases and 7 bases, in that order; junction bases with no gene match: 8. Germline V gene data show CDR1 as SEHNR and CDR2 as FQNEAQ (reference sequence). The CDR3 length is 14 residues. CDR3 residues: CASSKTSGLGEQYF. DNA for the CDR3: TGTGCCAGCAGCAAGACTAGCGGGCTGGGGGAGCAGTACTTC.

This clonotype was picked up a small number of times. V is TRBV15 and J is TRBJ2-3; 10 nucleotides line up with TRBD2. The CDR3 runs 17 residues. The germline V gene has CDR1 LNHNV and CDR2 YYDKDF (reference sequence). The junction had 8 bases not matched to a gene; V was cut back by 0 bases and J by 5 bases. CDR3 amino acids: CATSRDGASGREDTQYF. The CDR3 DNA reads as TGTGCCACCAGCAGAGATGGGGCTAGCGGGAGAGAAGATACGCAGTATTTT.

There are a few counts of this clonotype. V gene TRBV20-1 combines with J gene TRBJ2-1, with 7 bases matching TRBD1. CDR1 DFQATT and CDR2 SNEGSKA come from the germline V gene (reference sequence). V lost 5 bases, J lost 2 bases, and 3 bases stayed unmatched. The CDR3 consists of 13 residues. In DNA form, the CDR3 reads TGCAGTGCTCACGACAGGGCCTACAATGAGCAGTTCTTC. The encoded protein is CSAHDRAYNEQFF.

This clonotype was picked up a small number of times. The chain joins TRBV11-2 to TRBJ2-5; TRBD2 matches at 8 bases. Germline CDR1 reads SGHAT; CDR2 reads FQNNGV. This CDR3 comprises 15 residues. The V and J ends lost 5 bases and 2 bases, in that order; junction bases with no gene match: 7. CDR3: CASSAPAGGQETQYF. The CDR3 nucleotides read TGTGCCAGCAGCGCACCGGCGGGAGGACAAGAGACCCAGTACTTC.

This clonotype has at least ten counts. The chain is built from TRBV18 and TRBJ2-1; 14 nucleotides line up with TRBD2. Unmatched junction bases numbered 4, after V lost 1 base and J lost 8 bases. Germline CDR1 KGHSH, CDR2 LQKENI. The CDR3 has 16 amino acids. The CDR3 spells CASSPRLAGGYDEQFF. As DNA, the CDR3 is TGTGCCAGCTCACCACGACTAGCGGGAGGGTACGATGAGCAGTTCTTC.

This clonotype was seen a few times. V and J are TRBV27 and TRBJ1-1; tentative D call: TRBD1 (5 bases). Trimming left V 3 bases short and J 3 bases short, with 14 bases between. Germline assignment: CDR1 MNHEY and CDR2 SMNVEV (reference sequence). The CDR3 extends over 15 amino acids. CDR3 sequence (DNA): TGTGCCAGCAGTTTCGGGCGGGGCATGGACACTGAAGCTTTCTTT. Translating it yields CASSFGRGMDTEAFF.

This clonotype was counted between two and nine times. The chain recombines TRBV5-4 with TRBJ2-7; D may be TRBD1 or TRBD2 (5 bases each). Germline CDR1 is SGHNT and CDR2 is YYREEE (reference sequence). V dropped 2 bases and J dropped 4 bases, with 16 bases sitting between them. The CDR3 is 15 residues long. For the CDR3, the DNA is TGTGCCAGCAGCTTAGAGGGGTCTTTCTCTTACGAGCAGTACTTC. As protein: CASSLEGSFSYEQYF.

This clonotype was detected a few times. J is TRBJ1-1 and V is TRBV15; D unclear. CDR1 is LNHNV and CDR2 is YYDKDF in the germline V gene (reference sequence). Trimming cost V 2 bases and J 0 bases, with 13 bases left between them. The CDR3 loop spans 16 amino acids. In DNA form, the CDR3 reads TGTGCCACCAGCAGACGAATCGGGCTGATGAACACTGAAGCTTTCTTT. It encodes CATSRRIGLMNTEAFF.